These 27 T cell receptor beta chains were all obtained from the same sample, sequenced in a study of T cell clones after liver transplantation (dated by TCRdb to the late 2010s). Library prep was done by the immunoSEQ multiplex PCR assay. TCRdb took over this immuneACCESS table, retaining in-frame rearrangements with V and J assigned. Such tables are incomplete; in checked studies, under half of the missing clones stem from an unresolved V gene, and the remainder is unexplained. Present in this sample are tens of thousands of clones, about 82% of which were seen just once. Clones ranked in the top ten supply less than 0.6% of the sample. The sequenced sample was CD4+ T cells from blood, obtained 45 to 46 months after liver transplant. These receptors were taken from a human patient who received a liver transplant. Donor T cells from the graft may be present among the T cells after a transplant.

This chain links TRBV1 with TRBJ2-7; TRBD1 is the table's D call, not checked against the DNA. TRBV1 is a pseudogene. CDR3 length: 14 amino acids. CDR3 region: CTSSQGQGIGEQYF. The CDR3 DNA reads as TGCACCAGCAGCCAAGGACAGGGGATAGGCGAGCAGTACTTC.

A few counts support this clone. One junction end does not reproduce the germline sequence, and a read error may be involved. The V call is TRBV10-1, the J call TRBJ2-1; a possible D gene is TRBD2 (6 bases). The length of the CDR3 is 16 residues. Germline V gene sequence: CDR1 WNHNN, CDR2 SYGVQD (reference sequence). The CDR3 nucleotides read TGCGCCAGTAGTGGGGGGAGAATAGCGGAAGGACATGAGCAGTTCTTC. This sequence encodes CASSGGRIAEGHEQFF.

This clone was found once. The genes are TRBV20-1 and TRBJ2-2, with D unclear. The V end was cut by 3 bases, the J end by 6 bases, with 5 bases between. The V gene's germline CDR1 is DFQATT and CDR2 SNEGSKA (reference sequence). This CDR3 is built from 11 residues. The CDR3 loop is CSARGPGELFF. The CDR3 DNA reads TGCAGTGCTAGGGGCCCCGGGGAGCTGTTTTTT.

In nucleotides, the CDR3 is TGTGCCAGCAGTGAAGGCCTGACGGTCTATGGCTACACCTTC. It specifies CASSEGLTVYGYTF. The chain carries TRBV6-1 and TRBJ1-2; the D is unclear. Germline-derived CDR1 and CDR2 are MNHNS and SASEGT. The CDR3 has 14 residues. The germline V and J ends were trimmed by 1 base and 4 bases, with 10 bases remaining between them.

The V call is TRBV11-2, the J call TRBJ2-1; TRBD2 agrees at 9 bases. This CDR3 is built from 15 residues. Germline values: CDR1 SGHAT, CDR2 FQNNGV. With V trimmed by 2 bases and J by 5 bases, 4 bases remained unmatched. For the CDR3, the DNA is TGTGCCAGCAGCTTATTAGGACTAGCGAACAATGAGCAGTTCTTC. It encodes CASSLLGLANNEQFF.

The CDR3 DNA reads as TGCAGTGAAACAGACAGGGGAACAGCTTTCTTT. Translation: CSETDRGTAFF. The gene calls are TRBV20-1 and TRBJ1-1; 8 bases fit TRBD1. The CDR3 covers 11 residues. Germline CDR1 is DFQATT and CDR2 is SNEGSKA (reference sequence). With V trimmed by 7 bases and J by 10 bases, 8 bases remained unmatched.

V usage is TRBV30 and J usage is TRBJ2-7; D is undetermined. Trimming pared 0 bases from V and 2 bases from J, leaving 2 bases between. This CDR3 spans 11 amino acids. The germline gives CDR1 GTSNPN, CDR2 SVGIG (reference sequence). Here the CDR3 DNA reads TGTGCCTGGAGTGTAGCCTACGAGCAGTACTTC. Amino acid sequence: CAWSVAYEQYF.

The rearrangement links TRBV6-5 to TRBJ2-7; D tentatively reads TRBD1 or TRBD2 (5 bases each). This CDR3 comprises 12 residues. From germline, CDR1 is MNHEY and CDR2 SVGAGI. V was trimmed by 9 bases and J by 2 bases, leaving 11 bases between them. The CDR3 region has the DNA TGTGCCAGTTCCGGGACCCCCTACGAGCAGTACTTC. This encodes CASSGTPYEQYF.

This chain uses TRBV5-4 with TRBJ1-5; a weak D match, TRBD1 (5 bases). The length of the CDR3 is 14 residues. The V gene's germline CDR1 is SGHNT and CDR2 YYREEE (reference sequence). Trimming stripped 5 bases from V and 2 bases from J, with 11 bases between. CDR3 residues: CASSSGLGNQPQHF. In DNA, the CDR3 is TGTGCCAGCAGTTCAGGGTTGGGCAATCAGCCCCAGCATTTT.

A few counts support this clone. V is TRBV19 and J is TRBJ2-1, with 12 nucleotides matching TRBD2. Germline V gene lookup returns CDR1 LNHDA and CDR2 SQIVND (reference sequence). Trimming cost V 4 bases and J 9 bases; bases outside gene matches: 13. CDR3 length equals 17 residues. The CDR3 DNA reads TGTGCCAGTAGTAGGCCGGGACTAGCGGGTCGGTCCGCTGAGCAGTTCTTC. Translated, it gives CASSRPGLAGRSAEQFF.

This sequence joins TRBV4-1 and TRBJ2-3, with TRBD2 matching 8 bases. V was clipped by 0 bases and J by 2 bases; unmatched bases: 7. The germline CDR1 and CDR2 sequences are MGHRA and YSYEKL. This CDR3 has 17 amino acids. In DNA, the CDR3 is TGCGCCAGCAGCCAAGATCGGGGGGGAGGGCCCACAGATACGCAGTATTTT. It translates to CASSQDRGGGPTDTQYF.

The J gene is TRBJ2-7, the V gene TRBV28; D might be TRBD2 (7 bases). CDR3 length: 15 amino acids. V shed 6 bases and J shed 5 bases, with 20 bases lying between them. Germline V gives CDR1 MDHEN, CDR2 SYDVKM. CDR3 coding DNA: TGTGCCAGCAGCAAGGGGGGGACGTCCTCGGACGAGCAGTACTTC. Its translation: CASSKGGTSSDEQYF.

The chain combines TRBV21-1 with TRBJ2-1; the DNA was not used to check the table's D call, TRBD1. TRBV21-1 is a documented pseudogene. The CDR3 contains 14 residues. The CDR3 loop is CARLQGAAWDEQFF. The CDR3, as DNA: TGTGCCCGCTTACAGGGGGCGGCCTGGGATGAGCAGTTCTTC.

V gene TRBV10-3 combines with J gene TRBJ2-5, with 12 bases aligning to TRBD2. There are 15 residues in the CDR3. With 6 bases clipped from V and 5 bases from J, the junction kept 7 bases outside the gene matches. From germline, CDR1 is ENHRY and CDR2 SYGVKD. CDR3 nucleotide sequence: TGTGCCATCAGGGACCCTAGCGGGAGGGGTGAGACCCAGTACTTC. Encoded protein: CAIRDPSGRGETQYF.

The chain links TRBV18 to TRBJ1-1, with a possible D match to TRBD1 (5 bases). Per the germline V gene, CDR1 is KGHSH and CDR2 is LQKENI. V was trimmed by 3 bases and J by 2 bases, leaving 13 bases between them. The CDR3 spans 15 residues. The CDR3 region is CASSPMSDSNTEAFF. In DNA, the CDR3 is TGTGCCAGCTCACCCATGTCCGACAGTAACACTGAAGCTTTCTTT.

J is TRBJ2-6 and V is TRBV7-9; D is ambiguous. CDR3 length equals 17 residues. Trimming pared 6 bases from V and 0 bases from J, leaving 15 bases between. Germline CDR1 and CDR2: SEHNR and FQNEAQ (reference sequence). The chain's CDR3 is CASRAPFRDSGANVLTF. CDR3 DNA sequence: TGTGCCAGCAGGGCCCCCTTCAGAGACTCTGGGGCCAACGTCCTGACTTTC.

The chain links TRBV10-3 to TRBJ1-5; D may be TRBD1 (6 bases). Germline CDR1 is ENHRY and CDR2 is SYGVKD. V was cut by 5 bases and J by 2 bases, with 10 bases left in between. The CDR3 is made up of 14 amino acids. CDR3 bases: TGTGCCATCAGTACGGCAGGGGGCAATCAGCCCCAGCATTTT. Translated, it gives CAISTAGGNQPQHF.

The rearrangement links TRBV5-1 to TRBJ2-3; 14 bases map to TRBD2. Germline assignment: CDR1 SGHRS and CDR2 YFSETQ. The CDR3 is 16 amino acids. V trimming: 2 bases; J trimming: 6 bases; junction bases outside the gene matches: 5. CDR3 protein: CASSFGTSGSGDTQYF. CDR3 DNA sequence: TGCGCCAGCAGCTTTGGGACTAGCGGGAGTGGGGATACGCAGTATTTT.

This clone has at least ten counts. The chain carries TRBV5-4 and TRBJ2-1; D possibly corresponds to TRBD2 (6 bases). Germline V lookup: CDR1 SGHNT, CDR2 YYREEE (reference sequence). CDR3 length equals 14 residues. Trimming took off 5 bases at V and 2 bases at J, with 11 bases between the two ends. CDR3 DNA: TGTGCCAGCAGAGGCGGAGGGGCCTACAATGAGCAGTTCTTC. Encoded protein: CASRGGGAYNEQFF.

The chain links TRBV5-6 to TRBJ2-3; D unresolved. Trimming cost V 4 bases and J 6 bases, with 6 bases left between them. The V gene's germline CDR1 is SGHDT and CDR2 YYEEEE. The CDR3 runs to 11 residues. CDR3 amino acids: CASSLLDTQYF. CDR3 bases: TGTGCCAGCAGCCTACTGGATACGCAGTATTTT.

Here the CDR3 DNA reads TGTGCCAGCAGCTTAAGGGAGGGAGACGAGCAGTACTTC. This sequence encodes CASSLREGDEQYF. The V call is TRBV7-9, the J call TRBJ2-7; TRBD2 matches at 7 bases. V lost 2 bases to trimming and J lost 5 bases; unmatched junction nucleotides: 3. The CDR3 spans 13 residues. Germline V gene data show CDR1 as SEHNR and CDR2 as FQNEAQ (reference sequence).

The J gene is TRBJ2-1, the V gene TRBV9, with 10 bases lining up with TRBD2. Per germline, CDR1 SGDLS and CDR2 YYNGEE. This CDR3 has 15 residues. J gave up 3 bases and V 2 bases, and 2 bases lay outside the gene matches. CDR3 coding DNA: TGTGCCAGCAGCGTTAGCGGGAGGCTCTACAATGAGCAGTTCTTC. Amino acids: CASSVSGRLYNEQFF.

This sequence joins TRBV6-1 and TRBJ1-1; TRBD1 matches at 7 bases. The CDR3 runs to 13 residues. From germline, CDR1 is MNHNS and CDR2 SASEGT. J lost 7 bases, V lost 6 bases, and 8 bases had no gene match. CDR3 residues: CASRSRGAGEAFF. The CDR3, as DNA: TGTGCCAGCAGGTCCAGGGGGGCCGGTGAAGCTTTCTTT.

This clone appeared a single time. The chain combines TRBV5-1 with TRBJ2-3; unclear D gene. The V gene's germline CDR1 is SGHRS and CDR2 YFSETQ. The CDR3 is 14 residues long. The V and J ends lost 0 bases and 2 bases respectively, with 7 bases between them. In DNA form, the CDR3 reads TGCGCCAGCAGCTTGGGAGTCAACACAGATACGCAGTATTTT. Amino acid sequence: CASSLGVNTDTQYF.

This clone has only a few counts. The chain couples TRBV19 to TRBJ2-1, with a weak D call TRBD2 (5 bases). Germline-derived CDR1 and CDR2 are LNHDA and SQIVND (reference sequence). The CDR3 extends over 12 amino acids. V lost 6 bases and J lost 9, with 12 bases in between. DNA for the CDR3: TGTGCCAGTAGCACGAGGACTCTTGAGCAGTTCTTC. Translated: CASSTRTLEQFF.

This clone was counted between two and nine times. The rearrangement uses TRBV19 and TRBJ1-5, with TRBD1 matching 11 bases. CDR1 and CDR2 from the germline V gene are LNHDA and SQIVND (reference sequence). The V segment lost 3 bases and the J segment 6 bases; nucleotides outside the gene matches: 7. The CDR3 length is 16 residues. As DNA, the CDR3 is TGTGCCAGTAGTATTCTCGGACAGGGGGCGGGTCAGCCCCAGCATTTT. Translation gives CASSILGQGAGQPQHF.

J is TRBJ1-2 and V is TRBV19; a weak D match, TRBD1 (5 bases). This CDR3 comprises 13 residues. Per the germline V gene, CDR1 is LNHDA and CDR2 is SQIVND (reference sequence). The V end was cut by 3 bases, the J end by 8 bases, with 13 bases between. CDR3 amino acids: CASSILGREGYTF. The CDR3, as DNA: TGTGCCAGTAGTATTCTGGGCAGGGAGGGCTACACCTTC.